A few counts support the clone carrying this T cell receptor (beta chain). Its antigen is as yet unknown. The entry originates in a study of beta chain features in type 1 diabetes. Points from the study as a whole: There was a moderate but significant shortening of TCRB CDR3s in all four CD4+ subsets of Type 1 diabetes patients. For type 1 diabetes patients, VDJ junctions showed fewer insertions and more deletions. Patients' naive, central memory and regulatory TCRB repertoires appeared more alike than those of healthy donors. A potential influence of HLA type upon TCRB rearrangement remained unresolved herein.

Every bit of the isolated RNA underwent reverse transcription, so sequencing read expressed TCRB transcripts. This table comes from immunoSEQ multiplex PCR, and its TCRdb copy is limited to in-frame clones, with some not included. The repertoire includes under 200,000 clones, approximately 9% of them detected once, and around 0.5% sits in the top ten. CD4+ cells of the naive, central memory, regulatory and stem cell-like memory types were sorted via CD45RO/CCR7/CD25/CD127/CD95/CD27. Germline V gene data show CDR1 as SNHLY and CDR2 as FYNNEI. The CDR3 is 15 amino acids. J gave up 0 bases and V 6 bases, and 5 bases lay outside the gene matches.

The chain employs TRBV2 and TRBJ2-1; TRBD2 matches 7 bases. This sequence was found in a woman aged 18-29 years with type 1 diabetes. The sample consisted of central memory CD4+ T cells from blood. The CDR3 loop is CASRTTGGSYNEQFF. The CDR3 DNA reads TGTGCCAGCAGGACGACGGGGGGCTCCTACAATGAGCAGTTCTTC.